This T cell receptor beta chain comes out of a study of a mutant IDH1 vaccine in newly diagnosed glioma. Overall study context: Each patient was administered eight vaccinations, scheduled in weeks 1, 3, 5, 7, 11, 15, 19 and 23.

Germline-derived CDR1 and CDR2 are MNHEY and SVGAGI. V shed 2 bases, J shed 7 bases, and the junction held 5 bases outside the gene matches. The CDR3 loop spans 16 amino acids. Time point reported: week 5, during vaccination. The content of each vaccine dose was 300 ug of mutant IDH1 20-mer peptide, and topical imiquimod accompanied it. Worth noting for this clone: Antigen specificity is unknown.

Broader study findings: Vaccine-induced responses were seen in 85% to 95% of patients, spanning several MHC alleles.

Generated by immunoSEQ multiplex PCR, the TCRdb table keeps only in-frame clones and is missing some. The sample has 50,000 to 60,000 clones, just under 80% seen once. The specimen comprised PBMCs, sampled from a glioma patient whose treatment included an IDH1 peptide vaccine. The rearrangement uses TRBV6-5 and TRBJ1-4; 12 bases are shared with TRBD1. The receptor comes from a man between 45 and 60 years old with glioma. The CDR3 coding sequence is TGTGCCAGCAGTTACCAGGGACAGGGGGCGGGTGAAAAACTGTTTTTT. Translation gives CASSYQGQGAGEKLFF.